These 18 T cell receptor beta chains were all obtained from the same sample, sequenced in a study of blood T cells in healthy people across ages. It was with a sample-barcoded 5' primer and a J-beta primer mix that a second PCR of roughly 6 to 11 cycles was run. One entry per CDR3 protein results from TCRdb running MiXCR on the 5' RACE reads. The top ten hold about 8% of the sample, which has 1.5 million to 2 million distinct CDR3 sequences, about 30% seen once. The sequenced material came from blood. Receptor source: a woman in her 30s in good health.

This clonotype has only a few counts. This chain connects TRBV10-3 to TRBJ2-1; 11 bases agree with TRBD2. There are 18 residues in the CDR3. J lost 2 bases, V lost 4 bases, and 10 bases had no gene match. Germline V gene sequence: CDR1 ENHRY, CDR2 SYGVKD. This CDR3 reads CAISGRLAGSRTYNEQFF. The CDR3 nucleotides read TGTGCCATCAGTGGTAGACTAGCGGGATCCCGGACCTACAATGAGCAGTTCTTC.

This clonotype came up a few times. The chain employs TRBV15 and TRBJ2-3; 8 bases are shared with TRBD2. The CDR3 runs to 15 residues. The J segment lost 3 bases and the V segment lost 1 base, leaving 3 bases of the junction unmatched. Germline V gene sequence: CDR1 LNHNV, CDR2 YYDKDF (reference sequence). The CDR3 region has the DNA TGTGCCACCAGCAGAGTACCGGGAGGGACAGATACGCAGTATTTT. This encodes CATSRVPGGTDTQYF.

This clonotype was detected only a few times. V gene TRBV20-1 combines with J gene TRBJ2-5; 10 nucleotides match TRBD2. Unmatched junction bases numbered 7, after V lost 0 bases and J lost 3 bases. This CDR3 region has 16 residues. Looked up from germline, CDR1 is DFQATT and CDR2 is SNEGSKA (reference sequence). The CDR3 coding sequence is TGCAGTGCTAGAGATCCAACTAGCGGGAAGGAAGAGACCCAGTACTTC. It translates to CSARDPTSGKEETQYF.

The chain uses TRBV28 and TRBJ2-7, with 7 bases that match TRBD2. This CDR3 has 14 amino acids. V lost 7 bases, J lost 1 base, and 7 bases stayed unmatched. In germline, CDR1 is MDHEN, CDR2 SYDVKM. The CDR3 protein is CASTERGVSYEQYF. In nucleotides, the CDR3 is TGTGCCAGCACCGAACGGGGGGTGTCCTACGAGCAGTACTTC. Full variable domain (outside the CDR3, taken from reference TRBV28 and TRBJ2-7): DVKVTQSSRYLVKRTGEKVFLECVQDMDHENMFWYRQDPGLGLRLIYFSYDVKMKEKGDIPEGYSVSREKKERFSLILESASTNQTSMYLCASTERGVSYEQYFGPGTRLTVT.

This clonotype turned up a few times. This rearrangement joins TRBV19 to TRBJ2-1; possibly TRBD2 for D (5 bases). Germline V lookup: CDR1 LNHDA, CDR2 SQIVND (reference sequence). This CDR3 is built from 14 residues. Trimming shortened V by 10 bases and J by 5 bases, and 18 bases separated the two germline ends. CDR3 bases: TGTGCCACCGGGCGCCTAGCATCTAACAATGAGCAGTTCTTC. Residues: CATGRLASNNEQFF.

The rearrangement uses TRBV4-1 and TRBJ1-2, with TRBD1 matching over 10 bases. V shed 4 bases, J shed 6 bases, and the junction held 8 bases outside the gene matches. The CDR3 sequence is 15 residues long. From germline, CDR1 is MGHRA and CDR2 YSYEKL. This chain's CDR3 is CASSRDRGRGDGYTF. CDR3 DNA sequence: TGCGCCAGCAGCCGGGACAGGGGAAGGGGGGATGGCTACACCTTC.

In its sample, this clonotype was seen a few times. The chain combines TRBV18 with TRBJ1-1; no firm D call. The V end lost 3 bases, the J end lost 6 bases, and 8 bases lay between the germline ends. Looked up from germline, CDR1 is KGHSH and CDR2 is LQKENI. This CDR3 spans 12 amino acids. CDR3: CASSPRGSEAFF. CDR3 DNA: TGTGCCAGCTCACCCCGGGGATCTGAAGCTTTCTTT.

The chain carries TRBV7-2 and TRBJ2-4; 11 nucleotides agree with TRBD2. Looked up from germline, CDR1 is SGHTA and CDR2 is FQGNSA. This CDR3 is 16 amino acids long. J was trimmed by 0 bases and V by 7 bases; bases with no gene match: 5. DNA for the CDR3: TGTGCCAGCACCGAAGGACTAGCGGGAGCCAAAAACATTCAGTACTTC. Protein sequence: CASTEGLAGAKNIQYF.

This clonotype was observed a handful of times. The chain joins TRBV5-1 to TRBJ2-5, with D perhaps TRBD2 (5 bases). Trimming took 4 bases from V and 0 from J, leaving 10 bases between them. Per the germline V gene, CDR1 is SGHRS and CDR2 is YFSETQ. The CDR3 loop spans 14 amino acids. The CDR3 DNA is TGCGCCAGCAGCCCCGAGGGAGACCAAGAGACCCAGTACTTC. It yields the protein CASSPEGDQETQYF. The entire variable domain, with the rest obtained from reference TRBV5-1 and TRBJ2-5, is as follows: KAGVTQTPRYLIKTRGQQVTLSCSPISGHRSVSWYQQTPGQGLQFLFEYFSETQRNKGNFPGRFSGRQFSNSRSEMNVSTLELGDSALYLCASSPEGDQETQYFGPGTRLLVL.

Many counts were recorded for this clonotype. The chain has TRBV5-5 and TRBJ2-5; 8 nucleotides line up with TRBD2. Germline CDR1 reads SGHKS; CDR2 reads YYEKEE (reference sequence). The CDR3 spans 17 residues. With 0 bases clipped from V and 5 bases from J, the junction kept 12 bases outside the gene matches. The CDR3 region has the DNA TGTGCCAGCAGCTTGGGGGTCGCGGGAGGTGTTTATGAGACCCAGTACTTC. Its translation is CASSLGVAGGVYETQYF.

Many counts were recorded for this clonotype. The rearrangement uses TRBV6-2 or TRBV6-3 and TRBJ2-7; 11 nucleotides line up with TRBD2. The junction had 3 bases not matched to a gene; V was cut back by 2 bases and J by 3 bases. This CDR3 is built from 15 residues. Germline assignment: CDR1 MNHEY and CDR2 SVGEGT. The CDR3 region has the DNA TGTGCCAGCAGTTACCTCGGGACTAGCGGCTACGAGCAGTACTTC. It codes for CASSYLGTSGYEQYF.

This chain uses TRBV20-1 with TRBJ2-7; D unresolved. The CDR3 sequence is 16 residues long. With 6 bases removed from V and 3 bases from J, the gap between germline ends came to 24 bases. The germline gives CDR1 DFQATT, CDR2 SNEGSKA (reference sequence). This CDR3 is CSARPPKGLDLYEQYF. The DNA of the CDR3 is TGCAGTGCCAGACCCCCCAAGGGATTAGACCTCTACGAGCAGTACTTC.

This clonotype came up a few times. The CDR3 reads CSASHRTGATDTQYF. CDR3 coding DNA: TGCAGTGCTAGCCACCGGACAGGGGCCACAGATACGCAGTATTTT. The chain is built from TRBV20-1 and TRBJ2-3, with 9 bases fitting TRBD1. CDR1 and CDR2 (germline): DFQATT, SNEGSKA (reference sequence). The CDR3 consists of 15 residues. With V trimmed by 3 bases and J by 2 bases, 6 bases remained unmatched.

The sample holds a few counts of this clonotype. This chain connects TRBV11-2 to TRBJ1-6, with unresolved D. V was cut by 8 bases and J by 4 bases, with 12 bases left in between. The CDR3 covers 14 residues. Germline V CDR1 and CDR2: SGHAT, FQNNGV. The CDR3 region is CASRGTGYNSPLHF. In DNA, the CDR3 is TGTGCCAGCCGAGGAACGGGGTATAATTCACCCCTCCACTTT.

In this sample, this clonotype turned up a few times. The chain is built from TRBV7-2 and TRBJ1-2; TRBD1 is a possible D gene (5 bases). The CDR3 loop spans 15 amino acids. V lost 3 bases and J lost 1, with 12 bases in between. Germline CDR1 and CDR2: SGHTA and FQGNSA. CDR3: CASSFSGHNNYGYTF. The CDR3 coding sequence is TGTGCCAGCAGCTTTTCAGGACACAATAACTATGGCTACACCTTC. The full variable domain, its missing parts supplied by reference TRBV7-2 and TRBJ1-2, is GAGVSQSPSNKVTEKGKDVELRCDPISGHTALYWYRQSLGQGLEFLIYFQGNSAPDKSGLPSDRFSAERTGGSVSTLTIQRTQQEDSAVYLCASSFSGHNNYGYTFGSGTRLTVV.

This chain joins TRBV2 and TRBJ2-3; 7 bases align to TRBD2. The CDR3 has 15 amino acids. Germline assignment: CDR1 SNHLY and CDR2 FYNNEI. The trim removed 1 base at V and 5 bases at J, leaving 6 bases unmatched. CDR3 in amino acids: CASSEEWASGDTQYF. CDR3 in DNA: TGTGCCAGCAGTGAAGAGTGGGCTAGCGGAGATACGCAGTATTTT.

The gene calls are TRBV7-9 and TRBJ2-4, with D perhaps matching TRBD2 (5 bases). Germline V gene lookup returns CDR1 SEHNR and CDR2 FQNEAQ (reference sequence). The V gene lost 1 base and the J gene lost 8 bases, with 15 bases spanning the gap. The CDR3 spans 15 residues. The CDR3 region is CASSLVPAPRDIQYF. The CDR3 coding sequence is TGTGCCAGCAGCTTAGTGCCCGCCCCGAGGGACATTCAGTACTTC.

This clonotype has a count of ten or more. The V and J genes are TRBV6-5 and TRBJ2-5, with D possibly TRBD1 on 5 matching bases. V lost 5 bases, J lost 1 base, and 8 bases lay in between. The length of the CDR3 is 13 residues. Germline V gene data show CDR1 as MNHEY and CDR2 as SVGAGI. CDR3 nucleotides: TGTGCCAGCAGTGCGACAGTCCAAGAGACCCAGTACTTC. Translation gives CASSATVQETQYF.